A single sample gave rise to the 4 T cell receptor beta chains below, sequenced in a study of blood T cell repertoires in COVID-19. Some clones are missing from TCRdb's copy, which holds only in-frame ones; the method was immunoSEQ multiplex PCR. The repertoire includes more than 85,000 clones, roughly 75% of them detected once, and 4% to 5% sits in the top ten. Material: peripheral blood. These receptors came from a woman in her forties or fifties with acute or convalescent COVID-19.

This sequence joins TRBV5-1 and TRBJ1-1, with D possibly being TRBD1 (6 bases). The ends were cut back, 5 bases at V and 6 bases at J, with 17 bases in the middle. The germline CDR1 and CDR2 sequences are SGHRS and YFSETQ. The CDR3 is 14 residues long. The DNA of the CDR3 is TGCGCCAGCAGGTTAACAGGGACCTATTCTGAAGCTTTCTTT. Translating gives CASRLTGTYSEAFF.

J is TRBJ1-5 and V is TRBV18; D is unresolved. V was pared by 6 bases and J by 7 bases, with 13 bases between. The CDR3 is 13 residues long. Germline V gene sequence: CDR1 KGHSH, CDR2 LQKENI. The CDR3: CASSSGTEQPQHF. The CDR3 DNA sequence: TGTGCCAGCTCCTCAGGCACGGAACAGCCCCAGCATTTT.

This clone was seen once. The chain is built from TRBV4-1 and TRBJ1-4; 8 bases align to TRBD1. The CDR3 runs 15 residues. The V gene end was trimmed by 1 base and the J gene end by 15 bases; junction bases not matched to a gene: 13. CDR1 MGHRA and CDR2 YSYEKL come from the germline V gene. The CDR3 coding sequence is TGCGCCAGCAGCCAAGGAGGGGCCACGCCGGGACAGGTGTTTTTT. Amino acids: CASSQGGATPGQVFF.

The rearrangement joins TRBV7-3 to TRBJ1-2; weak D call: TRBD1 (5 bases). The CDR3 spans 14 residues. Germline V CDR1 and CDR2: SGHTA, FQGTGA. The ends were cut back, 5 bases at V and 2 bases at J, with 12 bases in the middle. CDR3 sequence (DNA): TGTGCCAGCAGCCCCGCGGGGGAGAACTATGGCTACACCTTC. Residues: CASSPAGENYGYTF.